The rows below give T cell receptor beta chains drawn from one sample of a study of blood T cell repertoires in COVID-19. Only in-frame clones appear in the TCRdb table, and some are missing; sequencing was by immunoSEQ multiplex PCR. The table lists a few hundred thousand clones, about 92% of them singletons, with about 0.6% in the top ten. Input material: PBMCs or T cells enriched from blood (not recorded which). Receptor source: a man aged 18-30 years who had recovered from COVID-19. Both conserved end residues are part of each CDR3. A D gene is named only where the DNA matches it firmly. For some rows the clone size is stated as once, few or many, or as a class when expanded; others skip it.

v_call,d_call,clone_size,j_call,cdr3_aa,cdr3_nt
TRBV7-3,TRBD2,.,TRBJ2-3,CASSLRLAGADTQYF,TGTGCCAGCAGCCTACGACTAGCGGGAGCAGATACGCAGTATTTT
TRBV13,TRBD2,.,TRBJ2-3,CASSLRSGTWQYF,TGTGCCAGCAGCTTGAGAAGCGGGACCTGGCAGTATTTT
TRBV5-8,TRBD1,.,TRBJ2-1,CASSLASRGSNEQFF,TGTGCCAGCAGCTTGGCCTCCAGGGGGTCCAATGAGCAGTTCTTC
TRBV5-1,.,.,TRBJ1-2,CASSFRGNYGYTF,TGCGCCAGCAGCTTTAGGGGGAACTATGGCTACACCTTC
TRBV5-6,.,.,TRBJ2-5,CASSLVGYRETQYF,TGTGCCAGCAGCTTGGTCGGCTACAGGGAGACCCAGTACTTC
TRBV27,TRBD1,.,TRBJ2-1,CASTPTGADNEQFF,TGTGCCAGCACCCCGACAGGGGCCGACAATGAGCAGTTCTTC
TRBV6-5,.,once,TRBJ1-6,CASGPGGLLGSPLHF,TGTGCCAGCGGGCCCGGCGGGCTCTTGGGATCACCCCTCCACTTT
TRBV7-9,TRBD2,.,TRBJ2-5,CASSPPGLAGEETQYF,TGTGCCAGCAGCCCACCGGGACTAGCGGGAGAGGAGACCCAGTACTTC
TRBV4-1,TRBD1,.,TRBJ1-2,CASSQDSFRGRGKDGYTF,TGCGCCAGCAGCCAAGATAGTTTCAGGGGGCGCGGGAAGGATGGCTACACCTTC
TRBV11-1,.,.,TRBJ2-2,CASSLGGVNTGELFF,TGTGCCAGCAGCTTGGGCGGGGTGAACACCGGGGAGCTGTTTTTT
TRBV12-3/TRBV12-4,TRBD1,.,TRBJ1-2,CASSYRGEVGYTF,TGTGCCAGCTCCTACAGGGGAGAGGTCGGCTACACCTTC
TRBV28,.,.,TRBJ2-1,CAGVEVLGNEQFF,TGTGCCGGGGTGGAGGTCCTCGGGAATGAGCAGTTCTTC
TRBV27,TRBD2,.,TRBJ2-1,CASSFFPSREGPNEQFF,TGTGCCAGCAGTTTCTTCCCTAGTCGGGAGGGCCCCAATGAGCAGTTCTTC
TRBV28,.,.,TRBJ1-1,CASSLSFGVRTEAFF,TGTGCCAGCAGTTTGTCCTTCGGGGTTCGGACTGAAGCTTTCTTT
TRBV30,.,.,TRBJ2-2,CARREGSNGELFF,TGTGCTCGAAGAGAGGGTTCGAACGGGGAGCTGTTTTTT
TRBV27,TRBD1,.,TRBJ1-3,CASTLRDRARKTNRNTIYF,TGTGCCAGCACTCTCCGGGACAGGGCGAGAAAGACAAACAGAAACACCATATATTTT
TRBV6-1,.,.,TRBJ1-5,CASSEGANSNQPQHF,TGTGCCAGCAGTGAAGGGGCAAATAGCAATCAGCCCCAGCATTTT
TRBV7-6,.,.,TRBJ1-5,CASSLGGAGLGRNQPQHF,TGTGCCAGCAGCTTAGGGGGCGCAGGGTTAGGTCGCAATCAGCCCCAGCATTTT
TRBV6-5,.,.,TRBJ1-3,CASSYRQGWGNTIYF,TGTGCCAGCAGTTACCGGCAGGGATGGGGAAACACCATATATTTT
TRBV7-5,.,.,TRBJ1-1,CVRSYKAARSMNTEAFF,TGTGTCAGAAGTTACAAAGCGGCGCGGAGCATGAACACTGAAGCTTTCTTT
TRBV11-3,.,many,TRBJ1-1,CASNHRSTFDSMNTEAFF,TGTGCCAGCAACCATCGTTCCACCTTCGACAGCATGAACACTGAAGCTTTCTTT
TRBV4-2,.,.,TRBJ2-1,CASSQATRGGSLF,TGTGCCAGCAGCCAAGCAACTAGAGGGGGAAGCCTCTTC
TRBV6-6,TRBD1,.,TRBJ1-5,CASSTGGGQPQHF,TGTGCCAGCAGTACAGGGGGCGGTCAGCCCCAGCATTTT
TRBV7-7,.,.,TRBJ2-1,CASSLVGGVSRNEQFF,TGTGCCAGCAGCTTAGTTGGAGGGGTGTCCCGCAATGAGCAGTTCTTC
TRBV15,.,.,TRBJ1-6,CATSSRVNSPLHF,TGTGCCACCAGCAGCCGCGTTAATTCACCCCTCCACTTT
TRBV4-1,TRBD1,.,TRBJ1-2,CASSQVGTGGGYTF,TGCGCCAGCAGCCAAGTTGGGACAGGGGGGGGCTACACCTTC
TRBV29-1,.,.,TRBJ1-2,CSVEEWGRHYGYTF,TGCAGCGTTGAAGAGTGGGGGCGGCACTATGGCTACACCTTC
TRBV10-3,.,few,TRBJ2-5,CATKLAGGRETQYF,TGTGCCACCAAACTGGCGGGCGGTCGGGAGACCCAGTACTTC
TRBV5-1,.,.,TRBJ2-5,CASSLGGKEETQYF,TGCGCCAGCAGCTTGGGCGGGAAGGAAGAGACCCAGTACTTC
TRBV4-1,TRBD1,.,TRBJ2-1,CASSHGQGNNEQFF,TGCGCCAGCAGCCACGGACAGGGGAACAATGAGCAGTTCTTC
TRBV19,.,.,TRBJ2-2,CASAGLTNTGELFF,TGTGCCAGTGCGGGACTGACGAACACCGGGGAGCTGTTTTTT
TRBV6-5,.,.,TRBJ2-7,CATGGRGTDQQYF,TGTGCCACCGGGGGGAGGGGGACCGACCAGCAGTACTTC
TRBV4-1,TRBD2,once,TRBJ2-5,CASSQEPAGGYQETQYF,TGCGCCAGCAGCCAAGAACCCGCGGGAGGGTACCAAGAGACCCAGTACTTC
TRBV10-3,TRBD1,once,TRBJ2-2,CAISDTGDTGELFF,TGTGCCATCAGTGATACAGGGGACACCGGGGAGCTGTTTTTT
TRBV11-2,.,.,TRBJ1-5,CASSLQGPQQPQHF,TGTGCCAGCAGCTTACAGGGCCCCCAACAGCCCCAGCATTTT